These 3 T cell receptor beta chains came from one sample sequenced in a study of OX40 agonist ivuxolimab in advanced cancers. The method was immunoSEQ multiplex PCR; TCRdb's version includes in-frame clones alone and lacks a portion of them. Of 50,000 to 75,000 clones listed, approximately 90% were seen once; the top ten hold approximately 0.33%. The sequences come from CD4+ or CD8+ T cells sorted from blood, collected in a trial of the OX40 agonist ivuxolimab. These receptors originate from an adult with an advanced solid tumor such as melanoma, head and neck, liver or kidney cancer.

In this sample, this clone turned up once. J is TRBJ1-4 and V is TRBV19, with D hard to call. Trimming took 3 bases from V and 7 from J, leaving 12 bases between them. The length of the CDR3 is 14 residues. Germline CDR1 LNHDA, CDR2 SQIVND (reference sequence). In DNA form, the CDR3 reads TGTGCCAGTAGTATTGAGATGTTTCGTGAAAAACTGTTTTTT. Its translation is CASSIEMFREKLFF. Together with reference TRBV19 and TRBJ1-4, the CDR3 gives the full variable domain: DGGITQSPKYLFRKEGQNVTLSCEQNLNHDAMYWYRQDPGQGLRLIYYSQIVNDFQKGDIAEGYSVSREKKESFPLTVTSAQKNPTAFYLCASSIEMFREKLFFGSGTQLSVL.

This chain uses TRBV27 with TRBJ1-1; TRBD1 matches at 9 bases. CDR1 and CDR2 (germline): MNHEY, SMNVEV (reference sequence). Germline trimming cut 6 bases from V and 1 base from J; bases unmatched to any gene: 9. This CDR3 is built from 16 residues. CDR3 nucleotides: TGTGCCAGCAGACGAGATGACAGGGGGAAGAACACTGAAGCTTTCTTT. Its protein product is CASRRDDRGKNTEAFF.

The genes are TRBV5-6 and TRBJ2-7; D uncertain. The CDR3 extends over 12 amino acids. V dropped 1 base and J dropped 5 bases, with 7 bases sitting between them. In germline, CDR1 is SGHDT, CDR2 YYEEEE. CDR3 loop: CASSLTSHEQYF. The DNA for the CDR3 is TGTGCCAGCAGCTTGACCAGCCACGAGCAGTACTTC.